The TCR beta chain under discussion was sequenced for a study of T cell responses to AZD1222 COVID-19 vaccine. Overall study results and limits: The donor cohort was predominantly white British with a female majority, and clonal diversity may have been underestimated. The peak T cell response came first, and repertoires were sampled only after it.

With regard to this clone: Its antigen is unknown.

The CDR3 has 14 residues. Trimming pared 4 bases from V and 5 bases from J, leaving 13 bases between. CDR1 is SGHRS, CDR2 YFSETQ, per germline. Measured with immunoSEQ multiplex PCR; TCRdb has only the in-frame clones, and not every one. The sample lists 130,000 or so clones; 89% were seen once. The source is an adult in good health. The material sequenced was peripheral blood, taken on day 0 of AZD1222 vaccination. This chain links TRBV5-1 with TRBJ2-1, with a tentative D call TRBD2 (6 bases). This CDR3 reads CASSTGGIHNEQFF. The CDR3 region has the DNA TGCGCCAGCAGCACCGGAGGGATACACAATGAGCAGTTCTTC.